The following is a T cell receptor beta chain sequence with its context. This specimen comes from a study of blood T cell repertoires in COVID-19. For the study at large: Donors in the United States, Italy and Spain gave samples during acute or convalescent COVID-19.

The CDR3 runs 13 residues. V lost 3 bases, J lost 8 bases, and 10 bases lay in between. The V gene's germline CDR1 is SEHNR and CDR2 FQNEAQ (reference sequence). Cohorts were assigned according to the clinical history that participants reported. Two negative PCRs, clearance, or symptom resolution characterized the recovered Cohort 3 donors. Generated by immunoSEQ multiplex PCR, the TCRdb table keeps only in-frame clones and is missing some. This repertoire shows about 230,000 clones, about 85% found once; its top ten account for under 14%. This chain links TRBV7-9 with TRBJ1-4; unclear D gene. Sequenced input: PBMCs or T cells enriched from blood (not recorded which). This receptor was identified in a young man who had recovered from COVID-19. The CDR3 loop is CASSFGGREKLFF. The CDR3 coding sequence is TGTGCCAGCAGCTTCGGAGGGCGGGAAAAACTGTTTTTT.